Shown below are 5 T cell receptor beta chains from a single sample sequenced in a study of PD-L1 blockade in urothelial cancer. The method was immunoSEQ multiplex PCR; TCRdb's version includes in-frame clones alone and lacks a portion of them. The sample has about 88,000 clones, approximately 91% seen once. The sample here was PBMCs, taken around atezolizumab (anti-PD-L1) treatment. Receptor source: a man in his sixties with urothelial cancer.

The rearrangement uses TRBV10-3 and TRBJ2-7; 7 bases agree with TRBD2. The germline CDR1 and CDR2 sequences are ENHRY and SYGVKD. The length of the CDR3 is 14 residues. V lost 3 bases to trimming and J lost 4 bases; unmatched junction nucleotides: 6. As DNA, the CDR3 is TGTGCCATCAGTGATGGGGGGGAGGGTTACGAGCAGTACTTC. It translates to CAISDGGEGYEQYF.

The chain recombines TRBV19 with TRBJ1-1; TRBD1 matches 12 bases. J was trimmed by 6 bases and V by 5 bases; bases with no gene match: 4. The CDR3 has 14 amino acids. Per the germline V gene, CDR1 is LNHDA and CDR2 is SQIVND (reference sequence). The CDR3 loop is CASSLGQGASEAFF. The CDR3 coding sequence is TGTGCCAGTAGTCTGGGACAGGGGGCGTCTGAAGCTTTCTTT. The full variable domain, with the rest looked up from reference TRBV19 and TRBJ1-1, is DGGITQSPKYLFRKEGQNVTLSCEQNLNHDAMYWYRQDPGQGLRLIYYSQIVNDFQKGDIAEGYSVSREKKESFPLTVTSAQKNPTAFYLCASSLGQGASEAFFGQGTRLTVV.

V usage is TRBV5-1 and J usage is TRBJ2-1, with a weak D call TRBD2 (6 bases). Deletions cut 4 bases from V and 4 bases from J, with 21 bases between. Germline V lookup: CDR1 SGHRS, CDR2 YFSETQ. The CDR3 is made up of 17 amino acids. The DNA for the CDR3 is TGCGCCAGCAGCACCCGAGGCGGGACTGCAAATTACAATGAGCAGTTCTTC. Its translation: CASSTRGGTANYNEQFF.

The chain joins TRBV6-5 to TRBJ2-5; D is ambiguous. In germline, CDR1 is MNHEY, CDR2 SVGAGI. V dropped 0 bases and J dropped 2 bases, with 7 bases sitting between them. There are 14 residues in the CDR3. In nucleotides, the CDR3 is TGTGCCAGCAGTTACTCGAGAATTCAAGAGACCCAGTACTTC. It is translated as CASSYSRIQETQYF.

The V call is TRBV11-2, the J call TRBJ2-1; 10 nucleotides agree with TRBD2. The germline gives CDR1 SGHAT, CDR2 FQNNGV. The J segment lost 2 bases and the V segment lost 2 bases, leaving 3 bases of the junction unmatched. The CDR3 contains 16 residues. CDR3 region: CASSLSSGRAYNEQFF. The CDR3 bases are TGTGCCAGCAGCTTATCGAGCGGGAGGGCCTACAATGAGCAGTTCTTC.